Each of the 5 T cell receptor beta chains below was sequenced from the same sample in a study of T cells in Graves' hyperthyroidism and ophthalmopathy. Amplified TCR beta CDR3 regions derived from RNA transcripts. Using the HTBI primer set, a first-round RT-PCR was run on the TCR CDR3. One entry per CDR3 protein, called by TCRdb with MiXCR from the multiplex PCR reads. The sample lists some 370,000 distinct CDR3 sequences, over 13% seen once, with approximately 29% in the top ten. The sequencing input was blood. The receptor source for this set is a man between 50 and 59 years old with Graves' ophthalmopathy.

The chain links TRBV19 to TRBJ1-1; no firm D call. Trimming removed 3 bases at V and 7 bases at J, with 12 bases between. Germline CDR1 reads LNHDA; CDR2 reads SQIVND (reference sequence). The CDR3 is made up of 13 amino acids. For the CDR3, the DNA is TGTGCCAGTAGTATTCGGGCCGTCGGTGAAGCTTTCTTT. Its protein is CASSIRAVGEAFF.

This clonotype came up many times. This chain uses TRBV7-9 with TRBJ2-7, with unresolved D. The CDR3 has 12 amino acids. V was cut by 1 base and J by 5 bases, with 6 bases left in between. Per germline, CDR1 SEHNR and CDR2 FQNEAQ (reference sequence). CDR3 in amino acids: CASSLVSDEQYF. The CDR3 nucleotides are TGTGCCAGCAGCTTAGTCAGCGACGAGCAGTACTTC.

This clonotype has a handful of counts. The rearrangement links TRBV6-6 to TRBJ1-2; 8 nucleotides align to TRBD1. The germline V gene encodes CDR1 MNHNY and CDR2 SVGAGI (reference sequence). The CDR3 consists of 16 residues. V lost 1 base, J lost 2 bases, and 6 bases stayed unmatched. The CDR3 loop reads CASSYLQGEGNYGYTF. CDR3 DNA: TGTGCCAGCAGTTACTTACAGGGGGAGGGCAACTATGGCTACACCTTC.

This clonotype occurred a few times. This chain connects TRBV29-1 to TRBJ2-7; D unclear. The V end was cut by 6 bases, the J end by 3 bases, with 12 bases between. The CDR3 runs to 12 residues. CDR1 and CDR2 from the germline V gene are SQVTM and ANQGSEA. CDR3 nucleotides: TGCAGCGTCTCCTCACCTTACTACGAGCAGTACTTC. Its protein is CSVSSPYYEQYF.

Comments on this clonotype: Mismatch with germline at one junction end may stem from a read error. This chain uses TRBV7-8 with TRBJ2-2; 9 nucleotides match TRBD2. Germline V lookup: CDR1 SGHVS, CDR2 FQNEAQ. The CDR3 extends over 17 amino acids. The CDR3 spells CASSFTSSGSISGGLFF. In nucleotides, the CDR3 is TGTGCCAGCAGCTTCACGAGTAGCGGGAGTATATCGGGGGGGCTGTTTTTT.